The source of this T cell receptor beta chain is a study of blood T cell repertoires in COVID-19. On the study more broadly: The United States, Italy and Spain were the sources of the acute and convalescent COVID-19 samples. PBMCs, B-cell-depleted T cells, or T cells were the source of the cDNA or gDNA that made up the material.

Sequenced by immunoSEQ multiplex PCR; TCRdb stores in-frame clones only, minus some. This sample carries 240,000 or so clones, roughly 89% of them seen once, and the ten largest clones take approximately 9%. The CDR3 extends over 15 amino acids. Trimming took 5 bases from V and 3 from J; bases not matched to a gene: 8. Germline CDR1 MNHEY, CDR2 SMNVEV (reference sequence). This clone was counted only a few times. This study enrolled people aged about 18 to 90 from about two dozen US geographic areas. Cohort allocation depended upon clinical history that participants reported. The material sequenced was PBMCs or T cells enriched from blood (not recorded which). The V call is TRBV27, the J call TRBJ2-5; TRBD2 matches at 8 bases. The receptor was derived from a man aged 40-55 years who had recovered from COVID-19. The CDR3 DNA reads as TGTGCCAGCAGTATCCTTGGACTAGCAGAAGAGACCCAGTACTTC. Protein product: CASSILGLAEETQYF.